This TCR beta chain was recorded in a study of OX40 agonist ivuxolimab in advanced cancers. Data came from immunoSEQ multiplex PCR; TCRdb stores just in-frame clones and leaves some out. The sample has roughly 40,000 clones, 85% seen once. From germline, CDR1 is ENHRY and CDR2 SYGVKD. The V end was cut by 0 bases, the J end by 5 bases, with 18 bases between. CDR3 length: 17 residues. The specimen comprised CD4+ or CD8+ T cells sorted from blood, sampled in a trial of the OX40 agonist ivuxolimab. This sequence originates from an adult with an advanced solid tumor such as melanoma, head and neck, liver or kidney cancer. This chain links TRBV10-3 with TRBJ2-3; D may be TRBD1 (5 bases). CDR3 nucleotides: TGTGCCATCAGTGAGTCTGGGCAGGGCCCGTCTCTAGATACGCAGTATTTT. It translates to CAISESGQGPSLDTQYF.